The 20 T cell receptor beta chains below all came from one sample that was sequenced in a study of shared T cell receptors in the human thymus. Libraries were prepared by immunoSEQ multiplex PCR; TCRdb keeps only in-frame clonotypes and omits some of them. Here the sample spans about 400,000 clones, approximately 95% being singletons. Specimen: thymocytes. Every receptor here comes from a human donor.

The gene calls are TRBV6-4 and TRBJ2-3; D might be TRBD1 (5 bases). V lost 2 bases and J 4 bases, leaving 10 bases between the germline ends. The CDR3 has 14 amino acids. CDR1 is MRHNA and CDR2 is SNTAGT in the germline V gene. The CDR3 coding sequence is TGTGCCAGCAGTGACCCGACAGCTTCAGATACGCAGTATTTT. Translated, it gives CASSDPTASDTQYF.

The CDR3 DNA is TGCGCCAGCAGCTTGGGGACTAGCGGGACCTACAATGAGCAGTTCTTC. It codes for CASSLGTSGTYNEQFF. The chain recombines TRBV5-1 with TRBJ2-1, with 12 nucleotides matching TRBD2. V was pared by 0 bases and J by 2 bases, with 0 bases of the junction left unmatched. The CDR3 length is 16 residues. CDR1 and CDR2 from the germline V gene are SGHRS and YFSETQ.

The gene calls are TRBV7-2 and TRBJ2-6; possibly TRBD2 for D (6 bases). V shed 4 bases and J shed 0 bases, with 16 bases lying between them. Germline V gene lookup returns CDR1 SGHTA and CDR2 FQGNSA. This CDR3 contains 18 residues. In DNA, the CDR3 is TGTGCCAGCAGCTACTTTGGCGGGGCAAACTCTGGGGCCAACGTCCTGACTTTC. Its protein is CASSYFGGANSGANVLTF.

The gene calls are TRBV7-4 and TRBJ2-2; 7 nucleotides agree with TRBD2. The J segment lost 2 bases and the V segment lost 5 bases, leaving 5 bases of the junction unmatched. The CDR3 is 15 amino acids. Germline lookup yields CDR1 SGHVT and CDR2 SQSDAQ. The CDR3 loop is CASSAPSGNTGELFF. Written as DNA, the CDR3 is TGTGCCAGCAGCGCCCCTAGCGGTAACACCGGGGAGCTGTTTTTT.

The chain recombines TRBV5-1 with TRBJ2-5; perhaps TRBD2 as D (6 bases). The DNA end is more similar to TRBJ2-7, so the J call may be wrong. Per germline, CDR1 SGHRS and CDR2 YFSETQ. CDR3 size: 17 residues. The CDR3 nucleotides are TGCGCCAGCAGCTTGGGAGTTCAGGCTAGCGAAACCTACGAGCAGTACTTC. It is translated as CASSLGVQASETYEQYF.

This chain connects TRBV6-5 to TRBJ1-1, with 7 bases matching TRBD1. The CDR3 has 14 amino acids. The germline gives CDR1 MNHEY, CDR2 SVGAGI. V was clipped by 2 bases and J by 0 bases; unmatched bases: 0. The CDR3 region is CASSYTGVNTEAFF. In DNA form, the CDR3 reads TGTGCCAGCAGTTACACAGGGGTGAACACTGAAGCTTTCTTT.

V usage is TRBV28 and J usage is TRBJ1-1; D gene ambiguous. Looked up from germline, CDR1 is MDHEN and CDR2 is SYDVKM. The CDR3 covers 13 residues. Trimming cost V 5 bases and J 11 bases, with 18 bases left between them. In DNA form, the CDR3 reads TGTGCCAGCAGTCCCCTAGGACCCCTGGAGGCTTTCTTT. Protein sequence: CASSPLGPLEAFF.

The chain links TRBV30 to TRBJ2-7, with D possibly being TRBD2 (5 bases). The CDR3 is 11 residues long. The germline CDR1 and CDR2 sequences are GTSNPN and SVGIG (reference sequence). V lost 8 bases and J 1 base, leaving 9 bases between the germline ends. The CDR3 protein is CARDGSYEQYF. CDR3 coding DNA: TGTGCCCGGGATGGGTCCTACGAGCAGTACTTC.

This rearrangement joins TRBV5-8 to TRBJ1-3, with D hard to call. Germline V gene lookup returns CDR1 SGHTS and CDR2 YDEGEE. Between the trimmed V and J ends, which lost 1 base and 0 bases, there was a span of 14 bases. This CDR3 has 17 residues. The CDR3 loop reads CASSLTIRTYSGNTIYF. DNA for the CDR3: TGTGCCAGCAGCTTGACGATACGGACCTACTCTGGAAACACCATATATTTT.

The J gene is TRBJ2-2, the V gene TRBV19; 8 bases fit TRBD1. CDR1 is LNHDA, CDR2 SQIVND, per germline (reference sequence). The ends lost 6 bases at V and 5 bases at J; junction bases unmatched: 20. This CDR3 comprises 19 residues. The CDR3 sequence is CASRTGALRPVLVTGELFF. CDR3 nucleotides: TGTGCCAGTAGGACAGGGGCCTTGAGGCCCGTTCTAGTTACCGGGGAGCTGTTTTTT. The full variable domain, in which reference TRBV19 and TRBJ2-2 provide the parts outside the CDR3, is DGGITQSPKYLFRKEGQNVTLSCEQNLNHDAMYWYRQDPGQGLRLIYYSQIVNDFQKGDIAEGYSVSREKKESFPLTVTSAQKNPTAFYLCASRTGALRPVLVTGELFFGEGSRLTVL.

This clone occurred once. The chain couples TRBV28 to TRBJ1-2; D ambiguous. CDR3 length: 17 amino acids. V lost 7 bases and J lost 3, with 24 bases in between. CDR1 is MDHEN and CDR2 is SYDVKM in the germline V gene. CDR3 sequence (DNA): TGTGCCAGCACTCGGCCCCGGGTGGGCCTTCGGGACTATGGCTACACCTTC. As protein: CASTRPRVGLRDYGYTF.

The CDR3 is CASSLAGAFAGELFF. The CDR3 DNA reads TGTGCCAGCAGTCTAGCGGGAGCCTTCGCCGGGGAGCTGTTTTTT. The chain uses TRBV7-3 and TRBJ2-2; 10 positions agree with TRBD2. The CDR3 covers 15 residues. The V gene's germline CDR1 is SGHTA and CDR2 FQGTGA. The J segment lost 6 bases and the V segment lost 6 bases, leaving 7 bases of the junction unmatched. The complete variable domain, with remaining parts taken from reference TRBV7-3 and TRBJ2-2, reads GAGVSQTPSNKVTEKGKYVELRCDPISGHTALYWYRQSLGQGPEFLIYFQGTGAADDSGLPNDRFFAVRPEGSVSTLKIQRTERGDSAVYLCASSLAGAFAGELFFGEGSRLTVL.

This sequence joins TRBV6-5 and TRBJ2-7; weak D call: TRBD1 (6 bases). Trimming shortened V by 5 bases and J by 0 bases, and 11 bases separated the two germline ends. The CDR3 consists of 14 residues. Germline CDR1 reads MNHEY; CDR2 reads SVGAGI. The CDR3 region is CASSQSDSSYEQYF. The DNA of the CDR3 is TGTGCCAGCAGTCAGTCGGACAGCTCCTACGAGCAGTACTTC.

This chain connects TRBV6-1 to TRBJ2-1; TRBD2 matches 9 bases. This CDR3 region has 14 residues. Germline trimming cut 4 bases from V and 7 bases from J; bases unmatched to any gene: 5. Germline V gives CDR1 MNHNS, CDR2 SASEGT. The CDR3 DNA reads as TGTGCCAGCAGTGTGCGGGAGGGCCATAATGAGCAGTTCTTC. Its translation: CASSVREGHNEQFF.

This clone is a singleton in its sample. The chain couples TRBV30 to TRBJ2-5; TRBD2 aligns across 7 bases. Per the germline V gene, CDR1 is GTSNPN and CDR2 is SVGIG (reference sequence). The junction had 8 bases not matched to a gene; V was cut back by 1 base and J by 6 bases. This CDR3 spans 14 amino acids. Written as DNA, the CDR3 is TGTGCCTGGAGTGGATCGGGGGGAGGAAAGACCCAGTACTTC. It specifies CAWSGSGGGKTQYF. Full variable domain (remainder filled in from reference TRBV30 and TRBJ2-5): SQTIHQWPATLVQPVGSPLSLECTVEGTSNPNLYWYRQAAGRGLQLLFYSVGIGQISSEVPQNLSASRPQDRQFILSSKKLLLSDSGFYLCAWSGSGGGKTQYFGPGTRLLVL.

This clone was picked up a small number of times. The CDR3 region is CSVEIEVHEQYF. DNA for the CDR3: TGCAGCGTTGAGATCGAGGTCCACGAGCAGTACTTC. This sequence joins TRBV29-1 and TRBJ2-7; D is unresolved. Germline CDR1 reads SQVTM; CDR2 reads ANQGSEA. With 3 bases removed from V and 5 bases from J, the gap between germline ends came to 11 bases. This CDR3 comprises 12 residues.

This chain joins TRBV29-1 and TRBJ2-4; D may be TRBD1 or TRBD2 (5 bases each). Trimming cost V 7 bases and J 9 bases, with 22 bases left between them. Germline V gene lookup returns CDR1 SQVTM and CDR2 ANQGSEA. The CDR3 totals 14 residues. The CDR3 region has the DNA TGCAGCGCCCAGGGTGTGTGGGGCCGGGGCATTCAGTACTTC. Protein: CSAQGVWGRGIQYF.

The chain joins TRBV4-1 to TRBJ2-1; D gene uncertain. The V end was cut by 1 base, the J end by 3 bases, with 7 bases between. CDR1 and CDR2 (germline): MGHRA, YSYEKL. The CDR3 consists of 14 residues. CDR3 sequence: CASSQGENYNEQFF. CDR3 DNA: TGCGCCAGCAGCCAAGGGGAAAACTACAATGAGCAGTTCTTC.

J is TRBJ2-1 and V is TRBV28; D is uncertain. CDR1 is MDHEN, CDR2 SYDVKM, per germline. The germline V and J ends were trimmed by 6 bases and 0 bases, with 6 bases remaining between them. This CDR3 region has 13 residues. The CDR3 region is CASRVHSYNEQFF. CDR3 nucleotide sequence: TGTGCCAGCAGGGTTCACTCCTACAATGAGCAGTTCTTC.

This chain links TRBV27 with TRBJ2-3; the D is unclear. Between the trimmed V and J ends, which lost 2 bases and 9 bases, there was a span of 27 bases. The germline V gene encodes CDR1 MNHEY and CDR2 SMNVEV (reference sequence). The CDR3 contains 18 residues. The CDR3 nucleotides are TGTGCCAGCAGTTTAATCTCTACGAGTCGCCAGGCTGCGAAGACGCAGTATTTT. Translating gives CASSLISTSRQAAKTQYF.